The clone carrying this TCR beta chain was detected only a few times. The record originates from a study of T cells in Graves' hyperthyroidism and ophthalmopathy. Germline V gene lookup returns CDR1 ENHRY and CDR2 SYGVKD. CDR3 length: 18 amino acids. V lost 3 bases and J lost 5; bases outside the gene matches: 18. Amplification targeted TCR beta CDR3 regions from RNA transcripts. The TCR CDR3 first-round RT-PCR relied on the HTBI primer set. TCRdb independently ran MiXCR on the multiplex PCR reads; one entry per CDR3 protein. The sample lists about 380,000 distinct CDR3 sequences, around 14% occurring once.

The chain uses TRBV10-3 and TRBJ2-5, with 7 positions matching TRBD2. This TCR came from a woman aged 55-75 years with Graves' hyperthyroidism. The specimen was blood. The chain's CDR3 is CAISDLRLAGAPKETQYF. DNA of the CDR3: TGTGCCATCAGTGATCTGAGACTGGCGGGAGCACCCAAGGAGACCCAGTACTTC.